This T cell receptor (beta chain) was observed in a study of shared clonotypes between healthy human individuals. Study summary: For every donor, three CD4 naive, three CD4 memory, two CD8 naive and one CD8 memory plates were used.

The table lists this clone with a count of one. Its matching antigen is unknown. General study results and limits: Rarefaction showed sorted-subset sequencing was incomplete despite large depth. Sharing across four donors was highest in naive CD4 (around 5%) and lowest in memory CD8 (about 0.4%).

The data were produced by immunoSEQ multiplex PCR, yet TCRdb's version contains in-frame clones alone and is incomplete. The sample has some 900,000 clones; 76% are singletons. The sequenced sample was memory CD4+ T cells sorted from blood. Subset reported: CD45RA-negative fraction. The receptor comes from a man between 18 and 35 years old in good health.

Here the CDR3 DNA reads TGCGCCAGCAGTCCCGGGTCCTACGAGCAGTACTTC. This gives the protein CASSPGSYEQYF. The J gene is TRBJ2-7, the V gene TRBV10-2; D not resolved. CDR3 length: 12 amino acids. V gave up 5 bases and J gave up 1 base, with 6 bases separating them. Germline loops: CDR1 WSHSY, CDR2 SAAADI.